This T cell receptor beta chain was recovered during a study of beta chain features in type 1 diabetes. For the study at large: Sorted cells examined across all samples numbered 107,917,701.

Deletions cut 4 bases from V and 2 bases from J, with 12 bases between. The CDR3 is 13 amino acids. Germline CDR1 and CDR2: GTSNPN and SVGIG (reference sequence). General observations from the study: Across all four CD4+ subsets, people with type 1 diabetes showed modestly shorter TCRB CDR3s.

Points on this clone: The antigen remains undetermined.

Averaging about 116 mL, one heparinised blood draw came from each individual donor. Markers CD45RO/CCR7/CD25/CD127/CD95/CD27 served to sort CD4+ naive, central memory, regulatory and stem cell-like memory cells. Expressed TCRB transcripts were sequenced, since all the RNA that had been isolated was reverse transcribed. The protocol was immunoSEQ multiplex PCR, while the TCRdb copy is restricted to in-frame clones and leaves out a portion. The data show under 300,000 clones, over 11% seen once. The origin of this receptor is a man aged 25 to 45 with type 1 diabetes. The chain employs TRBV30 and TRBJ2-7; D perhaps matches TRBD2 (6 bases). Sequenced material: naive CD4+ T cells from blood. The CDR3 DNA reads TGTGCCTGGACCCGGGGGAGCGCCTACGAGCAGTACTTC. As protein: CAWTRGSAYEQYF.